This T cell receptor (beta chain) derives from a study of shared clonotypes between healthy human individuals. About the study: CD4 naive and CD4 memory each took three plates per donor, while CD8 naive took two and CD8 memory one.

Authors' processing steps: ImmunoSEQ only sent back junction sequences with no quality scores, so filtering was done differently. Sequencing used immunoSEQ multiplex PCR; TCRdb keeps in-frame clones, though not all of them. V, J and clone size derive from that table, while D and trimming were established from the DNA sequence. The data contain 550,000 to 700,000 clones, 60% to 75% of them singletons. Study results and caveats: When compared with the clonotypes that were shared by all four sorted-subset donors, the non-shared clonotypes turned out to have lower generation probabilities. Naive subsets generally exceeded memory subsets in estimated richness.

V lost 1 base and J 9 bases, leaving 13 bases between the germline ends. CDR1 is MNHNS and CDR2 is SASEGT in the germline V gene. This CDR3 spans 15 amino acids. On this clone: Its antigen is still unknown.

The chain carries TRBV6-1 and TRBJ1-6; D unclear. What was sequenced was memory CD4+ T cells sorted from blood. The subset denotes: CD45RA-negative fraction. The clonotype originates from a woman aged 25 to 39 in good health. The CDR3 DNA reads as TGTGCCAGCAGTGAAGTAGCCAGCGGGAGTTCACCCCTCCACTTT. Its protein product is CASSEVASGSSPLHF.